The T cell receptor beta chain described here comes from a study of beta chain features in type 1 diabetes. Sorted populations were all over 98% pure. Reverse transcribing all isolated RNA meant expressed TCRB transcripts were sequenced. Generated by immunoSEQ multiplex PCR, the TCRdb table keeps only in-frame clones and is missing some. This table holds 300,000 or so clones, around 7.6% found once. With 6 bases removed from V and 7 bases from J, the gap between germline ends came to 9 bases. Germline V gene sequence: CDR1 LNHDA, CDR2 SQIVND (reference sequence). The CDR3 runs to 11 residues. A note on this clone: Its antigen is unidentified. The identical CDR3 is also encoded by other nucleotide sequences in the sample.

Study-level results: Cells expressing TCR highly could be over-represented by cDNA sequencing.

This TCR was sampled from a woman aged 18-30 years in good health. The sequencing sample was made of central memory CD4+ T cells from blood. The chain combines TRBV19 with TRBJ1-2; D unresolved. CDR3 sequence: CASSRTGGYTF. The CDR3 DNA follows: TGTGCCAGTAGCCGGACCGGTGGCTACACCTTC.